A selection of T cell receptor beta chains follows, all from one sample in a study of cytomegalovirus exposure and HLA in healthy donors. TCRdb keeps only in-frame clones here, not all; method: immunoSEQ multiplex PCR. The table lists under 200,000 clones, approximately 70% of them singletons. The sequenced sample consisted of PBMCs. All receptors derive from a woman aged 40 to 55 in good health and CMV-seropositive. Both conserved end residues are part of each CDR3. Each record gives: D gene, J gene, V gene, clone size, CDR3 protein, CDR3 DNA. A D gene is named only where the DNA matches it firmly. Some rows have no size entry. The others give once, few or many, or a class for an expanded clone.

.	TRBJ2-1	TRBV2	.	CASSEGRGAYNEQFF	TGTGCCAGCAGTGAGGGCCGGGGTGCCTACAATGAGCAGTTCTTC
.	TRBJ1-5	TRBV18	.	CASNNAGAGQPQNF	TGTGCCAGCAATAATGCGGGGGCCGGTCAGCCCCAGAATTTT
.	TRBJ1-2	TRBV27	.	CASSTLGSNYGYTF	TGTGCCAGCAGCACGTTGGGCTCTAACTATGGCTACACCTTC
TRBD1	TRBJ2-7	TRBV5-4	.	CASSGGQTSSYEQYF	TGTGCCAGCAGCGGGGGACAGACGAGCTCCTACGAGCAGTACTTC
TRBD1	TRBJ2-5	TRBV6-5	few	CASSYGTGDIQETQYF	TGTGCCAGCAGTTACGGGACAGGGGACATCCAAGAGACCCAGTACTTC
TRBD1	TRBJ2-6	TRBV5-6	few	CASSLAETGGLTGANVLTF	TGTGCCAGCAGCTTGGCCGAGACAGGGGGTCTTACCGGGGCCAACGTCCTGACTTTC
.	TRBJ1-2	TRBV28	.	CASSLGLSGGDYGYTF	TGTGCCAGCAGTTTAGGACTTTCGGGGGGCGATTATGGCTACACCTTC
.	TRBJ1-2	TRBV5-1	.	CASSPGHNYGYTF	TGCGCCAGCAGCCCGGGACACAACTATGGCTACACCTTC
TRBD2	TRBJ2-1	TRBV7-8	.	CASGAVAGGPSPYNEQFF	TGTGCCAGCGGCGCTGTAGCGGGAGGGCCGTCCCCCTACAATGAGCAGTTCTTC
.	TRBJ1-1	TRBV14	.	CASSQEIYGTEAFF	TGTGCCAGCAGCCAAGAAATCTACGGGACTGAAGCTTTCTTT
.	TRBJ1-1	TRBV6-6	.	CASSSRTGVGSEAFF	TGTGCCAGCAGTAGTAGGACTGGGGTCGGATCTGAAGCTTTCTTT
TRBD1	TRBJ1-4	TRBV4-3	few	CASSHGQGAPMGEKLFF	TGCGCCAGCAGCCACGGACAGGGGGCGCCGATGGGAGAAAAACTGTTTTTT
TRBD1	TRBJ2-7	TRBV2	.	CATGQGTYEQYF	TGTGCCACGGGACAGGGAACCTACGAGCAGTACTTC
.	TRBJ1-5	TRBV7-2	.	CASSPRQGNQPQHF	TGTGCCAGCAGCCCCCGACAGGGCAATCAGCCCCAGCATTTT
TRBD1	TRBJ1-1	TRBV14	.	CASSPPGRGMAGDTEAFF	TGTGCCAGCAGCCCACCCGGCAGGGGGATGGCAGGCGACACTGAAGCTTTCTTT
.	TRBJ1-2	TRBV18	once	CASSPPGRAEGYTF	TGTGCCAGCTCACCACCGGGCAGGGCCGAGGGCTACACCTTC